The 27 T cell receptor beta chains reported below all come from one sample, sequenced in a study of T cell responses to AZD1222 COVID-19 vaccine. Here immunoSEQ multiplex PCR was the method, and the copy in TCRdb shows in-frame clones only, minus some. The repertoire consists of under 90,000 clones, with under 90% occurring once and the leading ten covering roughly 1.3%. Sequencing was performed on peripheral blood, taken 28 days after the second AZD1222 dose. These receptors all come from an adult who received the AZD1222 COVID-19 vaccine.

The chain employs TRBV12-3 or TRBV12-4 and TRBJ2-7; D is unresolved. The CDR3 totals 11 residues. The V end lost 8 bases, the J end lost 5 bases, and 10 bases lay between the germline ends. CDR3 sequence reads: CASGPLDEQYF. CDR3 DNA sequence: TGTGCCAGCGGACCCCTCGACGAGCAGTACTTC.

This rearrangement joins TRBV28 to TRBJ2-1; 8 bases match TRBD1. The V segment lost 2 bases and the J segment 5 bases; nucleotides outside the gene matches: 8. Germline V CDR1 and CDR2: MDHEN, SYDVKM. The CDR3 extends over 16 amino acids. CDR3 nucleotide sequence: TGTGCCAGCAGTTTAGCCCTCCGGACAGGGAACAATGAGCAGTTCTTC. Protein: CASSLALRTGNNEQFF.

This chain uses TRBV11-1 with TRBJ1-5; D is unresolved. Between the trimmed V and J ends, which lost 5 bases and 9 bases, there was a span of 14 bases. The length of the CDR3 is 13 residues. Per germline, CDR1 SGHAT and CDR2 FQDESV (reference sequence). CDR3 nucleotide sequence: TGTGCCAGCAGCCCTACCACGGTGGGGCCCCAGCATTTT. Its protein product is CASSPTTVGPQHF.

The genes are TRBV28 and TRBJ2-7; perhaps D is TRBD1 or TRBD2 (5 bases each). This CDR3 region has 14 residues. Germline V gene sequence: CDR1 MDHEN, CDR2 SYDVKM. V was clipped by 3 bases and J by 6 bases, with 15 bases between them. DNA of the CDR3: TGTGCCAGCAGTTTCGTTCAGGGTGGAGGCGAGCAGTACTTC. Amino acids: CASSFVQGGGEQYF.

The rearrangement uses TRBV7-2 and TRBJ2-2; D is undetermined. This CDR3 is 13 amino acids long. Germline V gene lookup returns CDR1 SGHTA and CDR2 FQGNSA. With 0 bases removed from V and 6 bases from J, the gap between germline ends came to 5 bases. CDR3 sequence (DNA): TGTGCCAGCAGCTTAGCGGTATCCGGGGAGCTGTTTTTT. This sequence encodes CASSLAVSGELFF.

The rearrangement links TRBV5-1 to TRBJ2-7; no definite D call. There are 15 residues in the CDR3. Germline V gives CDR1 SGHRS, CDR2 YFSETQ. Trimming took 4 bases from V and 3 from J, leaving 17 bases between them. For the CDR3, the DNA is TGCGCCAGCAGCCTAGACGGGTCAACAGTCTACGAGCAGTACTTC. It translates to CASSLDGSTVYEQYF. Full variable domain (missing parts from reference TRBV5-1 and TRBJ2-7): KAGVTQTPRYLIKTRGQQVTLSCSPISGHRSVSWYQQTPGQGLQFLFEYFSETQRNKGNFPGRFSGRQFSNSRSEMNVSTLELGDSALYLCASSLDGSTVYEQYFGPGTRLTVT.

This rearrangement joins TRBV28 to TRBJ2-6; D is unresolved. V lost 4 bases to trimming and J lost 4 bases, with 11 bases between them. The CDR3 runs to 15 residues. Germline V gene sequence: CDR1 MDHEN, CDR2 SYDVKM. The CDR3 loop reads CASSWEPTGANVLTF. The CDR3 DNA reads TGTGCCAGCAGTTGGGAACCGACGGGGGCCAACGTCCTGACTTTC.

The chain recombines TRBV10-3 with TRBJ2-1, with 14 bases lining up with TRBD2. Germline V gene data show CDR1 as ENHRY and CDR2 as SYGVKD. This CDR3 has 15 residues. J lost 6 bases, V lost 6 bases, and 4 bases had no gene match. CDR3 nucleotide sequence: TGTGCCATCAGGGGGACTAGCGGGAGAGGCAATGAGCAGTTCTTC. Its translation is CAIRGTSGRGNEQFF.

The rearrangement links TRBV12-3 or TRBV12-4 to TRBJ1-4; no clear D. There are 12 residues in the CDR3. V gave up 6 bases and J gave up 7 bases, with 9 bases separating them. In DNA form, the CDR3 reads TGTGCCAGCAGCGACCGGACTGAAAAACTGTTTTTT. Translation: CASSDRTEKLFF.

This sequence joins TRBV4-3 and TRBJ2-1; TRBD1 agrees at 9 bases. The CDR3 runs to 15 residues. Germline CDR1 reads LGHNA; CDR2 reads YSLEER. V was clipped by 4 bases and J by 4 bases; unmatched bases: 5. DNA of the CDR3: TGCGCCAGCAGCCCTGACAGGGGGGGGTACAATGAGCAGTTCTTC. It encodes CASSPDRGGYNEQFF.

This sequence joins TRBV3-1 (or the pseudogene TRBV3-2) and TRBJ2-1, with D possibly matching TRBD2 (6 bases). Germline loops: CDR1 LGHDT, CDR2 YNNKEL (reference sequence). The length of the CDR3 is 17 residues. V gave up 4 bases and J gave up 0 bases, with 16 bases separating them. In DNA form, the CDR3 reads TGTGCCAGCAGCCGATTAATCCTAGCGAGCTCCTACAATGAGCAGTTCTTC. It encodes CASSRLILASSYNEQFF.

V gene TRBV5-4 combines with J gene TRBJ2-5, with 13 bases identical to TRBD2. The CDR3 is 16 amino acids. Germline V gene lookup returns CDR1 SGHNT and CDR2 YYREEE (reference sequence). V was clipped by 5 bases and J by 5 bases; unmatched bases: 9. CDR3 DNA: TGTGCCAGCAGAGAAGCCGGGACTAGCGGGGCGGAGACCCAGTACTTC. It codes for CASREAGTSGAETQYF.

The count of this clone is one. The V call is TRBV10-2, the J call TRBJ1-5; no firm D call. V was trimmed by 2 bases and J by 5 bases, leaving 4 bases between them. Per the germline V gene, CDR1 is WSHSY and CDR2 is SAAADI. This CDR3 has 12 amino acids. Here the CDR3 reads CASSEQDQPQHF. The CDR3 DNA follows: TGCGCCAGCAGTGAGCAGGATCAGCCCCAGCATTTT.

This rearrangement joins TRBV7-2 to TRBJ2-2, with 7 bases that match TRBD2. The junction had 8 bases not matched to a gene; V was cut back by 6 bases and J by 1 base. The CDR3 runs 16 residues. CDR1 is SGHTA and CDR2 is FQGNSA in the germline V gene. CDR3 coding DNA: TGTGCCAGCAGAACCGGGACTACCCAGAACACCGGGGAGCTGTTTTTT. Residues: CASRTGTTQNTGELFF. The full variable domain, rest sourced from reference TRBV7-2 and TRBJ2-2, is GAGVSQSPSNKVTEKGKDVELRCDPISGHTALYWYRQSLGQGLEFLIYFQGNSAPDKSGLPSDRFSAERTGGSVSTLTIQRTQQEDSAVYLCASRTGTTQNTGELFFGEGSRLTVL.

The CDR3 sequence is CASSQRQGSYNEQFF. For the CDR3, the DNA is TGCGCCAGCAGCCAAAGACAGGGAAGTTACAATGAGCAGTTCTTC. The chain employs TRBV4-3 and TRBJ2-1, with 7 nucleotides matching TRBD1. Unmatched junction bases numbered 5, after V lost 2 bases and J lost 4 bases. Germline V gene lookup returns CDR1 LGHNA and CDR2 YSLEER. The CDR3 extends over 15 amino acids.

The V gene is TRBV28, the J gene TRBJ1-4; D is uncertain. The CDR3 runs 13 residues. With 7 bases removed from V and 8 bases from J, the gap between germline ends came to 14 bases. CDR1 is MDHEN, CDR2 SYDVKM, per germline. The CDR3 region has the DNA TGTGCCAGCACCCCTACGGCCCGGGAAAAACTGTTTTTT. It translates to CASTPTAREKLFF.

This sequence joins TRBV28 and TRBJ2-7; no firm D call. V was trimmed by 6 bases and J by 3 bases, leaving 12 bases between them. CDR1 and CDR2 from the germline V gene are MDHEN and SYDVKM. The CDR3 spans 13 residues. The CDR3 here is CASRPDTRYEQYF. The DNA for the CDR3 is TGTGCCAGCAGACCAGACACGCGCTACGAGCAGTACTTC.

The sample holds a few counts of this clone. This chain links TRBV28 with TRBJ1-2, with TRBD1 matching 8 bases. V dropped 5 bases and J dropped 4; count of bases not matched to a gene: 9. Germline loops: CDR1 MDHEN, CDR2 SYDVKM. The CDR3 spans 15 residues. The CDR3 is CASSQDRVSVYGYTF. DNA of the CDR3: TGTGCCAGCAGTCAGGACAGGGTCAGTGTCTATGGCTACACCTTC.

The chain recombines TRBV5-1 with TRBJ1-3, with 7 bases that match TRBD1. Germline CDR1 and CDR2: SGHRS and YFSETQ. CDR3 length: 17 residues. V shed 0 bases and J 0 bases; nucleotides not matched to a gene: 6. This CDR3 reads CASSLALGQASGNTIYF. CDR3 nucleotide sequence: TGCGCCAGCAGCTTGGCCTTAGGACAGGCCTCTGGAAACACCATATATTTT.

The chain joins TRBV19 to TRBJ2-1; 8 nucleotides match TRBD2. With 5 bases clipped from V and 4 bases from J, the junction kept 7 bases outside the gene matches. There are 15 residues in the CDR3. The germline V gene has CDR1 LNHDA and CDR2 SQIVND (reference sequence). The CDR3 region is CASSSSGRGYNEQFF. For the CDR3, the DNA is TGTGCCAGTAGTTCGAGCGGGAGAGGGTACAATGAGCAGTTCTTC.

The chain couples TRBV19 to TRBJ2-3, with 10 bases lining up with TRBD1. Looked up from germline, CDR1 is LNHDA and CDR2 is SQIVND (reference sequence). The CDR3 extends over 16 amino acids. J was trimmed by 4 bases and V by 3 bases; bases with no gene match: 7. The CDR3 DNA follows: TGTGCCAGTAGTATCGTAGGACAGGGGGTGTCAGATACGCAGTATTTT. Encoded protein: CASSIVGQGVSDTQYF.

The chain employs TRBV19 and TRBJ1-1; no definite D call. V gave up 7 bases and J gave up 5 bases, with 23 bases separating them. The CDR3 is made up of 16 amino acids. Germline assignment: CDR1 LNHDA and CDR2 SQIVND (reference sequence). CDR3 DNA sequence: TGTGCCAGTACCCTCGAAATAGGAGCTCCGAGAACTGAAGCTTTCTTT. It translates to CASTLEIGAPRTEAFF.

The gene calls are TRBV18 and TRBJ2-4; 9 positions agree with TRBD1. Germline lookup yields CDR1 KGHSH and CDR2 LQKENI. The junction had 6 bases not matched to a gene; V was cut back by 6 bases and J by 0 bases. The CDR3 spans 16 residues. The CDR3 DNA sequence: TGTGCCAGCTCCCTCGGGACAGGGCTAGCCAAAAACATTCAGTACTTC. As protein: CASSLGTGLAKNIQYF.

The chain employs TRBV25-1 and TRBJ1-2, with D tentatively TRBD1 (6 bases). The CDR3 runs 14 residues. Germline V gene lookup returns CDR1 MGHDK and CDR2 SYGVNS. V was shortened by 6 bases and J by 0 bases, with 11 bases between the two germline ends. This CDR3 is CASSEGGTNYGYTF. CDR3 DNA sequence: TGTGCCAGCAGCGAGGGGGGGACTAACTATGGCTACACCTTC.

J is TRBJ2-7 and V is TRBV27, with D possibly TRBD1 on 7 matching bases. Germline CDR1 MNHEY, CDR2 SMNVEV (reference sequence). With 5 bases removed from V and 6 bases from J, the gap between germline ends came to 14 bases. CDR3 length: 13 residues. The CDR3 nucleotides are TGTGCCAGCAGTCCAAACAGGGGAGGCGAGCAGTACTTC. It is translated as CASSPNRGGEQYF.

V usage is TRBV18 and J usage is TRBJ2-3; perhaps TRBD1 as D (6 bases). Germline V CDR1 and CDR2: KGHSH, LQKENI. CDR3 length: 17 residues. V lost 1 base, J lost 2 bases, and 16 bases lay in between. CDR3 nucleotide sequence: TGTGCCAGCTCACCACGAACACAGGGACGGAACACAGATACGCAGTATTTT. As protein: CASSPRTQGRNTDTQYF.

CDR3 region: CASSELFGGGRNEQFF. The DNA of the CDR3 is TGTGCCAGCAGTGAACTTTTTGGTGGGGGTAGGAATGAGCAGTTCTTC. This chain links TRBV2 with TRBJ2-1; D tentatively fits TRBD1 or TRBD2 (5 bases each). This CDR3 is built from 16 residues. Trimming took 2 bases from V and 7 from J, leaving 18 bases between them. Germline values: CDR1 SNHLY, CDR2 FYNNEI.